This passage covers 10 T cell receptor beta chains from one sample sequenced in a study of cytomegalovirus exposure and HLA in healthy donors. The method was immunoSEQ multiplex PCR; TCRdb's version includes in-frame clones alone and lacks a portion of them. The sample lists about 130,000 clones; approximately 89% were seen once. Sequenced material: PBMCs. The receptors shown here come from a woman aged 18-29 years in good health and CMV-seronegative.

The chain combines TRBV10-1 with TRBJ2-7, with D unclear. This CDR3 is built from 12 residues. The V gene lost 2 bases and the J gene lost 2 bases, with 4 bases spanning the gap. CDR1 and CDR2 (germline): WNHNN, SYGVQD (reference sequence). CDR3 coding DNA: TGCGCCAGCAGTGAGGTAGCCTACGAGCAGTACTTC. Encoded protein: CASSEVAYEQYF.

The rearrangement links TRBV25-1 to TRBJ1-5; D is uncertain. Germline V gene data show CDR1 as MGHDK and CDR2 as SYGVNS. The CDR3 has 13 residues. The ends were cut back, 0 bases at V and 5 bases at J, with 5 bases in the middle. The CDR3 bases are TGTGCCAGCAGTGAATACACGGATCAGCCCCAGCATTTT. Translation: CASSEYTDQPQHF.

The rearrangement uses TRBV14 and TRBJ2-5; 9 nucleotides line up with TRBD2. There are 17 residues in the CDR3. Germline assignment: CDR1 SGHDN and CDR2 FVKESK. V shed 4 bases, J shed 4 bases, and the junction held 13 bases outside the gene matches. The CDR3 coding sequence is TGTGCCAGCAGCCGCGGGGGGGCCATTTTTCTTCGAGAGACCCAGTACTTC. Residues: CASSRGGAIFLRETQYF.

V and J are TRBV29-1 and TRBJ1-1; D uncertain. The V end was cut by 1 base, the J end by 4 bases, with 10 bases between. The germline V gene encodes CDR1 SQVTM and CDR2 ANQGSEA. This CDR3 has 13 residues. CDR3 DNA sequence: TGCAGCGTTGAAGTCCCCACTCCCACTGAAGCTTTCTTT. The encoded protein is CSVEVPTPTEAFF.

The chain combines TRBV27 with TRBJ2-1, with a weak D call TRBD2 (5 bases). Germline CDR1 and CDR2: MNHEY and SMNVEV (reference sequence). V lost 2 bases and J lost 3, with 8 bases in between. The CDR3 sequence is 14 residues long. The CDR3 nucleotides are TGTGCCAGCAGTTTACGAGGGATCTACAATGAGCAGTTCTTC. Encoded protein: CASSLRGIYNEQFF.

This sequence joins TRBV6-1 and TRBJ1-4; D remains ambiguous. V shed 6 bases and J shed 2 bases, with 13 bases lying between them. The CDR3 has 15 residues. In germline, CDR1 is MNHNS, CDR2 SASEGT. CDR3 in amino acids: CASSLTVETNEKLFF. The CDR3 bases are TGTGCCAGCAGCCTAACGGTGGAGACTAATGAAAAACTGTTTTTT.

The chain carries TRBV19 and TRBJ1-2, with no clear D. With 6 bases removed from V and 4 bases from J, the gap between germline ends came to 9 bases. The CDR3 covers 12 residues. The germline CDR1 and CDR2 sequences are LNHDA and SQIVND (reference sequence). Here the CDR3 reads CASRAQTYGYTF. Written as DNA, the CDR3 is TGTGCCAGTAGGGCACAGACCTATGGCTACACCTTC.

This chain links TRBV11-2 with TRBJ2-3, with 7 bases identical to TRBD1. This CDR3 has 15 residues. Germline V lookup: CDR1 SGHAT, CDR2 FQNNGV. Trimming cost V 2 bases and J 6 bases; bases outside gene matches: 8. The CDR3 DNA is TGTGCCAGCAGCTTAAGGGGACAGCCCGAGGATACGCAGTATTTT. It yields the protein CASSLRGQPEDTQYF.

The rearrangement links TRBV12-5 to TRBJ2-2; possibly TRBD2 for D (7 bases). CDR1 is LGHNT, CDR2 FRNRAP, per germline. CDR3 length: 12 amino acids. CDR3 sequence reads: CATGGSTGELFF. The CDR3 DNA sequence: TGTGCCACGGGGGGCTCCACCGGGGAGCTGTTTTTT.

This clone was seen a few times. The gene calls are TRBV7-9 and TRBJ1-5, with D perhaps matching TRBD1 (6 bases). Germline values: CDR1 SEHNR, CDR2 FQNEAQ (reference sequence). The ends were cut back, 4 bases at V and 2 bases at J, with 9 bases in the middle. The CDR3 length is 14 residues. In DNA, the CDR3 is TGTGCCAGCAGCTCATCAGGGGGCAATCAGCCCCAGCATTTT. Its protein product is CASSSSGGNQPQHF.